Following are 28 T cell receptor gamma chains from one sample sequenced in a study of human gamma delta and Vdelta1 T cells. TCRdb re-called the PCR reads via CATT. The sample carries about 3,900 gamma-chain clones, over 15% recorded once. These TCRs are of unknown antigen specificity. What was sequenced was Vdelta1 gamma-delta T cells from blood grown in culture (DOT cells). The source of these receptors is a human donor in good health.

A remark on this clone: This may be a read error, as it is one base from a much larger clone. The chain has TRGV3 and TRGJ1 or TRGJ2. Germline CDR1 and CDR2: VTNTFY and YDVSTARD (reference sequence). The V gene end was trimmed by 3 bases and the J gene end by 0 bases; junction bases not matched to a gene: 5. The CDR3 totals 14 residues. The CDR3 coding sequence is TGTGCCACCTGGGACGGCCGGAATTATTATAAGAAACTCTTT. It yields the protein CATWDGRNYYKKLF.

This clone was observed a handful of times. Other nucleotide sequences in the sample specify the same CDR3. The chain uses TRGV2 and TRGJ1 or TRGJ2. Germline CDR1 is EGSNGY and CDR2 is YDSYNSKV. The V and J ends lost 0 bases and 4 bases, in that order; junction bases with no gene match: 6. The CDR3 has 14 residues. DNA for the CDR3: TGTGCCACCTGGGACGGGCCAGAGTATTATAAGAAACTCTTT. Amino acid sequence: CATWDGPEYYKKLF.

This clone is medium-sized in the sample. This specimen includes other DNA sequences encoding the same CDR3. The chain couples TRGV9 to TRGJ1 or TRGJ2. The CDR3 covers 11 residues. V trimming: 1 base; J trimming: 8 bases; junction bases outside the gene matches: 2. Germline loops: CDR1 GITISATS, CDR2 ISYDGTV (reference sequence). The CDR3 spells CALWEVDKKLF. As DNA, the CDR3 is TGTGCCTTGTGGGAGGTCGATAAGAAACTCTTT.

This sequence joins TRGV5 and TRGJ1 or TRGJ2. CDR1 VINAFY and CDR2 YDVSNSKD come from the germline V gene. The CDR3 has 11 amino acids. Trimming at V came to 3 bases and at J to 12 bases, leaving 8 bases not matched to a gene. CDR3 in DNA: TGTGCCACCTGGGACGGTCTGGGGAAACTCTTT. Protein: CATWDGLGKLF.

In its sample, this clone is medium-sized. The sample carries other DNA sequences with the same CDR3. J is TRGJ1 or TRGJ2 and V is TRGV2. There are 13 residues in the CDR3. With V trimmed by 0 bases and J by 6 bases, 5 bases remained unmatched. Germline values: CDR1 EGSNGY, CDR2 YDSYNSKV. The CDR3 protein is CATWDGPGYKKLF. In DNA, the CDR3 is TGTGCCACCTGGGACGGGCCTGGTTATAAGAAACTCTTT.

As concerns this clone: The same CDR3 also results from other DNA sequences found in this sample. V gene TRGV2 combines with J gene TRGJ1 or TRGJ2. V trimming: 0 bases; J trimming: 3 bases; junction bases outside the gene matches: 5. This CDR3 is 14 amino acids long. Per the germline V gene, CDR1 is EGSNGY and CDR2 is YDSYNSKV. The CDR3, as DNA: TGTGCCACCTGGGACGGGCCGGCTTATTATAAGAAACTCTTT. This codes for CATWDGPAYYKKLF.

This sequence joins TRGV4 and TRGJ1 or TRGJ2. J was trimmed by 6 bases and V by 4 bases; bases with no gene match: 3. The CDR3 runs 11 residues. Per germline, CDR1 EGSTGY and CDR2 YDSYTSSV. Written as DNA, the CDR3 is TGTGCCACCTGGGAGACTTATAAGAAACTCTTT. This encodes CATWETYKKLF.

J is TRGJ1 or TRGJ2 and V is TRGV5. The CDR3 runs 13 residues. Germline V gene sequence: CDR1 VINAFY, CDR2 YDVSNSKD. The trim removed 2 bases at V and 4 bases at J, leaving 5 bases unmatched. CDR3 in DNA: TGTGCCACCTGGGACAACCCCTATTATAAGAAACTCTTT. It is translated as CATWDNPYYKKLF.

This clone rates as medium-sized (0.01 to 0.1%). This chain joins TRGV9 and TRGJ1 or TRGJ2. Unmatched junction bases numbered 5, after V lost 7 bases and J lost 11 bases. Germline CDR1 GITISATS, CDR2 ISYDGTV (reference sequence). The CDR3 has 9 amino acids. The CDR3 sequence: CALCREKLF. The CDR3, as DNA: TGTGCCTTGTGTAGAGAGAAACTCTTT.

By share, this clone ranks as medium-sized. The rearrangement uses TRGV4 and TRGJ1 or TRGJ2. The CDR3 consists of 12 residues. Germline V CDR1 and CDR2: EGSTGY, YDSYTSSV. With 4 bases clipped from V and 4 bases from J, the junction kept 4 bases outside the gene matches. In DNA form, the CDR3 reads TGTGCCACCTGGGACTCATATTATAAGAAACTCTTT. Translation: CATWDSYYKKLF.

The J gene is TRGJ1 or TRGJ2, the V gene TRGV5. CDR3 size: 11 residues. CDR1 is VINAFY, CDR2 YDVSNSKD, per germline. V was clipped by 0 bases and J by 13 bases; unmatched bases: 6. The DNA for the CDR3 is TGTGCCACCTGGGACAGGCTGAATAAACTCTTT. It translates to CATWDRLNKLF.

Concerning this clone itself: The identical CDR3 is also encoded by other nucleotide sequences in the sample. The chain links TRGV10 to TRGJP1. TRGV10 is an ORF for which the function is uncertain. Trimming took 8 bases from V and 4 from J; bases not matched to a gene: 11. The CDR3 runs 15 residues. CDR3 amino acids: CAAWHERVTGWFKIF. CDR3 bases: TGTGCTGCGTGGCATGAAAGGGTCACTGGTTGGTTCAAGATATTT.

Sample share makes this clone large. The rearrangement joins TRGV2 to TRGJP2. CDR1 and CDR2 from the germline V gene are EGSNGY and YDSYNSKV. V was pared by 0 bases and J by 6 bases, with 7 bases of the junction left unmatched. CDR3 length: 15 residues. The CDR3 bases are TGTGCCACCTGGGACGGGCCTGGAGGTGATTGGATCAAGACGTTT. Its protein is CATWDGPGGDWIKTF.

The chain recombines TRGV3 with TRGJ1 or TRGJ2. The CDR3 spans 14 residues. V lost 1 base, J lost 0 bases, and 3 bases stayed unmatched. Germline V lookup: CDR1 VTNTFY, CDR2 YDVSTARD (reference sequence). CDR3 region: CATWDSPNYYKKLF. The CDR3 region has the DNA TGTGCCACCTGGGACAGCCCGAATTATTATAAGAAACTCTTT.

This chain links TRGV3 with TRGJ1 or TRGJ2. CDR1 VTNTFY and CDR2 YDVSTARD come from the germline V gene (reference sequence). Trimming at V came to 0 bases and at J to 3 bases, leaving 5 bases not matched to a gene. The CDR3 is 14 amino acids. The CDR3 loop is CATWDRRIYYKKLF. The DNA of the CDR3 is TGTGCCACCTGGGACAGGCGCATTTATTATAAGAAACTCTTT.

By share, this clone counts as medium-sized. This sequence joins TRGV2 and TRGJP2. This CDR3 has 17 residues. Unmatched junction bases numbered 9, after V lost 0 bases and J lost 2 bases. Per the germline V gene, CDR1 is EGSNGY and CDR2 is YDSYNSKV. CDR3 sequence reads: CATWDGFYGSSDWIKTF. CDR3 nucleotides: TGTGCCACCTGGGACGGGTTCTATGGGAGTAGTGATTGGATCAAGACGTTT.

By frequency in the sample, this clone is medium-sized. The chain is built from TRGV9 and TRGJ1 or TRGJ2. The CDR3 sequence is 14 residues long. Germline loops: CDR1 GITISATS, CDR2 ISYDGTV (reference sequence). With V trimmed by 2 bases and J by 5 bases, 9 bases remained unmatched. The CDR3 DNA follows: TGTGCCTTGTGGGAGGCCCCCAGGCATTATAAGAAACTCTTT. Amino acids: CALWEAPRHYKKLF.

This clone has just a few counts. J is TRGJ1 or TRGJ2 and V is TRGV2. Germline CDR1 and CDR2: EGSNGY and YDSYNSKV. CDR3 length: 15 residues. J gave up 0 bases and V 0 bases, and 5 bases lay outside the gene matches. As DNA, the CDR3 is TGTGCCACCTGGGACGGGCTAGGGAATTATTATAAGAAACTCTTT. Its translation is CATWDGLGNYYKKLF.

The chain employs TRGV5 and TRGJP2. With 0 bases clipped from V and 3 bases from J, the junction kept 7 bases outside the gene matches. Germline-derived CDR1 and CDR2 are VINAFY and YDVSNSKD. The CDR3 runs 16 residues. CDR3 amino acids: CATWDRSLGSDWIKTF. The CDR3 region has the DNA TGTGCCACCTGGGACAGGTCCTTAGGTAGTGATTGGATCAAGACGTTT.

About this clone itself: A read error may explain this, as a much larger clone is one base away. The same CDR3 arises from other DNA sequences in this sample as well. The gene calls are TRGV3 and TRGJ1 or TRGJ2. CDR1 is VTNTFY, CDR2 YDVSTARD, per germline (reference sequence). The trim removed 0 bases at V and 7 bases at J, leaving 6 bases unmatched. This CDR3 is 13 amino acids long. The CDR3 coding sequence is TGTGCCACCTGGGACAGGCCAGGCTATAAGAAACTCTTT. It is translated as CATWDRPGYKKLF.

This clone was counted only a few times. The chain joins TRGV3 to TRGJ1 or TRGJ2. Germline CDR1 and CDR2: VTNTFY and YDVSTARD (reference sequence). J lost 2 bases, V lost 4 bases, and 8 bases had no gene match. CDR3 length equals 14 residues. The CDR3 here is CATWEPADYYKKLF. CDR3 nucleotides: TGTGCCACCTGGGAACCCGCGGATTATTATAAGAAACTCTTT.

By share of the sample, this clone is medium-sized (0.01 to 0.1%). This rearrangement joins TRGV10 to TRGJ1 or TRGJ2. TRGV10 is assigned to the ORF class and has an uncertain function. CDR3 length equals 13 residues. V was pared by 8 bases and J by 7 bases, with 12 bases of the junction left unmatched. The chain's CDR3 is CAAWDLPSYKKLF. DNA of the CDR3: TGTGCTGCGTGGGATTTGCCCTCCTATAAGAAACTCTTT.

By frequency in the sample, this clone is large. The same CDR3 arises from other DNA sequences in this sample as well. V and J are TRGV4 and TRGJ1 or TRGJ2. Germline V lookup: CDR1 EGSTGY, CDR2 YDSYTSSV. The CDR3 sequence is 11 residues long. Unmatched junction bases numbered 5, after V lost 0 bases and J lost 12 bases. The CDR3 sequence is CATWDGPGKLF. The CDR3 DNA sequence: TGTGCCACCTGGGATGGGCCTGGGAAACTCTTT.

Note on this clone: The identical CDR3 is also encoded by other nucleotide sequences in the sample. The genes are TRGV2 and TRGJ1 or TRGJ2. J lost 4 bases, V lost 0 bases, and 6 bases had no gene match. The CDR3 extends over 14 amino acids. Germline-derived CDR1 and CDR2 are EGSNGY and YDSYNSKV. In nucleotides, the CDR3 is TGTGCCACCTGGGACGGGCCGGAATATTATAAGAAACTCTTT. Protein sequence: CATWDGPEYYKKLF.

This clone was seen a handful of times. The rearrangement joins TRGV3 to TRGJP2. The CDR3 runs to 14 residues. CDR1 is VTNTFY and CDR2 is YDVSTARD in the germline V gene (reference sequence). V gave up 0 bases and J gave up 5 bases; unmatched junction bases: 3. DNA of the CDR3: TGTGCCACCTGGGACAGGCACAGTGATTGGATCAAGACGTTT. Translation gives CATWDRHSDWIKTF.

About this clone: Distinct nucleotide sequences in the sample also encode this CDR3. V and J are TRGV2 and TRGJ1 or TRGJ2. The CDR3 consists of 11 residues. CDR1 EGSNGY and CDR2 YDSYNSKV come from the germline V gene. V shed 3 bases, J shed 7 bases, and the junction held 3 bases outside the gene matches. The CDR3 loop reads CATWDCYKKLF. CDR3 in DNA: TGTGCCACCTGGGACTGCTATAAGAAACTCTTT.

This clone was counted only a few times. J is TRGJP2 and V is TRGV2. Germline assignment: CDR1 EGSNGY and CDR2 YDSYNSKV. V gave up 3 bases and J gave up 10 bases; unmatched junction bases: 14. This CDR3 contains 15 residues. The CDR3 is CATWDRRGLFWIKTF. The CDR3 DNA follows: TGTGCCACCTGGGACCGCCGGGGCCTTTTTTGGATCAAGACGTTT.

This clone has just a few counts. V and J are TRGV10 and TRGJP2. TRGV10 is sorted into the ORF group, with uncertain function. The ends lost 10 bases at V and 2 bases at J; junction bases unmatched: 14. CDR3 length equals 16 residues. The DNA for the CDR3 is TGTGCTGCGTATGGGGCTAAGGACAGTAGTGATTGGATCAAGACGTTT. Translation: CAAYGAKDSSDWIKTF.